The sequence of this T cell receptor (beta chain) was determined in a study of CD8+CD57+ T cells in acquired aplastic anemia. Overall study context: Sorted CD4+ and CD8+ cell DNA averaged around 3 ug. Healthy donors averaged about 9.8 million reads for CD4+ cells. The study, taken as a whole, reports: Patients and controls were found to share fewer than 35 CD8+ CDR3 sequences. CD8+ Simpson's diversity in patients was not significantly different from that in controls.

V trimming: 8 bases; J trimming: 5 bases; junction bases outside the gene matches: 13. Germline V gene sequence: CDR1 SGHDN, CDR2 FVKESK. This CDR3 spans 15 amino acids. In the case of this clonotype: The antigen remains unidentified.

CDR3 and TCR beta VDJ profiling relied on genomic DNA as the template. TCRdb itself ran the reads through MiXCR, one entry per CDR3 protein. The sample lists a few hundred thousand distinct CDR3 sequences, over 60% seen once, with about 31% in the top ten. V is TRBV14 and J is TRBJ2-5, with 8 nucleotides matching TRBD2. The TCR originated in a human donor in good health. The material sequenced was sorted CD4+, CD8+, or CD8+CD57+ T cells (not recorded which) from PBMCs. For the CDR3, the DNA is TGTGCCAGCTCACCAGGACAAGCGGGAGCGGAGACCCAGTACTTC. Amino acid sequence: CASSPGQAGAETQYF.